This record concerns one T cell receptor (beta chain) sequence. Its antigen is unknown. A read error may explain this, as a much larger clone is one base away. Germline CDR1 reads DFQATT; CDR2 reads SNEGSKA (reference sequence). This CDR3 spans 12 amino acids. The record originates from a study of blood T cells in healthy people across ages. Study-wide points: Greater diversity and more naive CD4+ cells were seen in long-lived donors than in aged donors. The recorded TCR beta diversity per million T cells decreased in a roughly linear manner with age.

Through a sample-barcoded 5' primer and a J-beta primer mix, a second PCR was run for roughly 6 to 12 cycles. TCRdb used MiXCR to reprocess the 5' RACE reads, holding one entry per CDR3 protein. The sample lists more than 900,000 distinct CDR3 sequences; about 29% were seen once. These records were also assigned to another study, of T cells of mothers and their children. In that study: Every mother supplied over 8 million TCR beta CDR3 reads and every child approximately 2.8 million.

This sequence was found in a woman aged 40 to 50 in good health. The source material was blood. The chain carries TRBV20-1 and TRBJ2-7, with D tentatively TRBD1 (6 bases). The CDR3: CRANHDRNEQYF. The CDR3 DNA reads TGCAGGGCTAACCACGACAGGAACGAGCAGTACTTC.